The source of this T cell receptor (beta chain) is a study of CD8+ T cells in alopecia areata. About the study: Skin grafts from approximately 6-12-month-old C3H/HeJ donors with spontaneous alopecia were placed on roughly 6-10-week-old female C3H/HeJ mice.

This clone has more than one count but fewer than ten. What it binds is unknown. Gene names follow the mouse nomenclature. The read is 4 residues too short to cover the CDR3 end, so that end is filled in from the germline J gene. The CDR3 contains 14 residues. In germline, CDR1 is NNHNN, CDR2 SYGAGS (reference sequence). Once RNA had been extracted, it was reverse transcribed into cDNA to act as the sequencing template. Sequencing used immunoSEQ multiplex PCR; TCRdb keeps in-frame clones, though not all of them. The sample yields some 6,000 clones, without any singletons. The sorting of pooled cutaneous lymph node cells relied on CD4, CD8alpha, NKG2D, NKG2ACE and other markers. Broader study findings: Normal-skin resident alphabeta T cells also appear among scalp sample sequences. Normal scalp showed lower clonality than lesional scalp, especially alopecia totalis/universalis.

This receptor was identified in a C3H/HeJ mouse with alopecia areata. MHC haplotype of the strain: H2-k. Sequencing used CD8+ T cells sorted from a lymph node. The V call is TRBV13-2, the J call TRBJ2-5, with 8 bases identical to TRBD2. The CDR3 region is CASGDSWGADTQYF. CDR3 DNA (partial): TGTGCCAGCGGTGATAGCTGGGGGGCAGAC.